This TCR beta chain was recorded in a study of blood T cell repertoires in COVID-19. Study details: There were acute and convalescent COVID-19 samples, and they came from the United States, Italy and Spain.

This table comes from immunoSEQ multiplex PCR, and its TCRdb copy is limited to in-frame clones, with some not included. The sample has about 270,000 clones; roughly nine tenths are singletons. Trimming left V 7 bases short and J 5 bases short, with 21 bases between. This CDR3 contains 15 residues. CDR1 and CDR2 (germline): SGHVS, FQNEAQ. Recruitment covered 20 to 25 US areas and drew participants whose ages spanned roughly 18 to 95 years. Resolution of symptoms, clearance, or two negative PCRs was present in recovered Cohort 3 donors. The material sequenced was PBMCs or T cells enriched from blood (not recorded which). The receptor was derived from a young woman who had recovered from COVID-19. The rearrangement joins TRBV7-8 to TRBJ2-7; a possible D gene is TRBD2 (5 bases). DNA for the CDR3: TGTGCCAGCACCCCACCCGACGGGAATATGGACGAGCAGTACTTC. Translation: CASTPPDGNMDEQYF.